A single sample is the source of the 3 T cell receptor beta chains below, sequenced in a study of blood T cell repertoires in COVID-19. Method: immunoSEQ multiplex PCR; TCRdb's copy keeps in-frame clones and lacks some. The sample has about 50,000 clones; approximately 85% are singletons. The sample was peripheral blood. These receptors originate from a man in his 60s with acute or convalescent COVID-19.

The chain links TRBV5-1 to TRBJ2-5, with TRBD2 matching 8 bases. The CDR3 has 16 residues. Looked up from germline, CDR1 is SGHRS and CDR2 is YFSETQ. V lost 0 bases and J lost 2; bases outside the gene matches: 6. The CDR3 coding sequence is TGCGCCAGCAGCTTGGGGGGTTCTAGCGGGCAAGAGACCCAGTACTTC. This translates into CASSLGGSSGQETQYF.

The chain carries TRBV24-1 and TRBJ1-5; 9 bases match TRBD1. This CDR3 region has 17 residues. Trimming at V came to 5 bases and at J to 0 bases, leaving 7 bases not matched to a gene. CDR1 KGHDR and CDR2 SFDVKD come from the germline V gene. The CDR3 DNA sequence: TGTGCCACCAGTGTGGGACAGGGACCTTATAGCAATCAGCCCCAGCATTTT. This translates into CATSVGQGPYSNQPQHF.

The chain links TRBV18 to TRBJ2-7, with 8 bases matching TRBD1. The germline V gene has CDR1 KGHSH and CDR2 LQKENI. Trimming at V came to 3 bases and at J to 1 base, leaving 2 bases not matched to a gene. There are 14 residues in the CDR3. The CDR3 nucleotides are TGTGCCAGCTCACCTGGGACAGGATCCTACGAGCAGTACTTC. Its translation: CASSPGTGSYEQYF.